Below are 16 T cell receptor beta chains sequenced from a single sample in a study of cytomegalovirus exposure and HLA in healthy donors. PCR amplification relied on 60 Vbeta primers (plus 13 Jbeta primers). Libraries were prepared by immunoSEQ multiplex PCR; TCRdb keeps only in-frame clonotypes and omits some of them. The sample table sets out under 50,000 clones. Specimen: PBMCs. The receptors derive from a male donor in good health and CMV-seronegative.

The chain uses TRBV19 and TRBJ2-5; maybe TRBD2 (6 bases). Germline CDR1 reads LNHDA; CDR2 reads SQIVND (reference sequence). Trimming removed 4 bases from V and 4 bases from J, with 13 bases in between. The CDR3 totals 14 residues. The CDR3 spells CASSNPWGGETQYF. In nucleotides, the CDR3 is TGTGCCAGTAGTAACCCCTGGGGAGGAGAGACCCAGTACTTC.

CDR3 sequence reads: CAWSVRQNNSPLHF. CDR3 sequence (DNA): TGTGCCTGGAGTGTACGACAGAATAATTCACCCCTCCACTTT. The V call is TRBV30, the J call TRBJ1-6, with TRBD1 as a possible D gene (5 bases). Between the trimmed V and J ends, which lost 0 bases and 5 bases, there was a span of 8 bases. In germline, CDR1 is GTSNPN, CDR2 SVGIG (reference sequence). CDR3 length: 14 amino acids.

The chain carries TRBV6-5 and TRBJ1-2; a weak D match, TRBD1 (6 bases). Germline CDR1 MNHEY, CDR2 SVGAGI. The CDR3 has 15 amino acids. V lost 8 bases to trimming and J lost 2 bases, with 18 bases between them. The CDR3 region has the DNA TGTGCCAGCTCCAAAGGGGGTGTTGGGAACTATGGCTACACCTTC. This encodes CASSKGGVGNYGYTF.

The gene calls are TRBV7-9 and TRBJ1-4, with TRBD1 matching 8 bases. The CDR3 has 15 residues. Germline V gives CDR1 SEHNR, CDR2 FQNEAQ (reference sequence). V lost 5 bases, J lost 2 bases, and 4 bases stayed unmatched. In DNA, the CDR3 is TGTGCCAGCAGCCCAGACAGGGGTACTAATGAAAAACTGTTTTTT. It translates to CASSPDRGTNEKLFF.

The rearrangement joins TRBV10-1 to TRBJ1-5; no firm D call. Deletions cut 0 bases from V and 6 bases from J, with 3 bases between. The CDR3 totals 12 residues. Germline-derived CDR1 and CDR2 are WNHNN and SYGVQD (reference sequence). CDR3 amino acids: CASSESSQPQHF. The CDR3 DNA reads TGCGCCAGCAGTGAGTCGAGTCAGCCCCAGCATTTT.

This rearrangement joins TRBV7-9 to TRBJ2-7, with D maybe TRBD2 (5 bases). This CDR3 spans 16 amino acids. The V end was cut by 6 bases, the J end by 2 bases, with 20 bases between. Looked up from germline, CDR1 is SEHNR and CDR2 is FQNEAQ (reference sequence). The chain's CDR3 is CASSWGAPPTTYEQYF. The CDR3 region has the DNA TGTGCCAGCAGTTGGGGAGCCCCCCCGACTACCTACGAGCAGTACTTC. Filled out from reference TRBV7-9 and TRBJ2-7, the complete variable domain reads DTGVSQNPRHKITKRGQNVTFRCDPISEHNRLYWYRQTLGQGPEFLTYFQNEAQLEKSRLLSDRFSAERPKGSFSTLEIQRTEQGDSAMYLCASSWGAPPTTYEQYFGPGTRLTVT.

The chain recombines TRBV29-1 with TRBJ1-2, with D tentatively TRBD1 (5 bases). Looked up from germline, CDR1 is SQVTM and CDR2 is ANQGSEA. The CDR3 contains 14 residues. V shed 6 bases and J shed 0 bases, with 14 bases lying between them. Written as DNA, the CDR3 is TGCAGCGTCGTCAGGGAAAGGTCTAACTATGGCTACACCTTC. This gives the protein CSVVRERSNYGYTF.

V usage is TRBV6-1 and J usage is TRBJ1-1; D is undetermined. The CDR3 is 15 amino acids. The V end was cut by 0 bases, the J end by 4 bases, with 12 bases between. Germline lookup yields CDR1 MNHNS and CDR2 SASEGT. DNA of the CDR3: TGTGCCAGCAGTGAAGCGCGGTGGCGCGGCACTGAAGCTTTCTTT. Protein sequence: CASSEARWRGTEAFF.

This clone shows up as large by frequency. V and J are TRBV6-1 and TRBJ1-4; 10 nucleotides align to TRBD1. Germline lookup yields CDR1 MNHNS and CDR2 SASEGT. J gave up 7 bases and V 3 bases, and 2 bases lay outside the gene matches. The CDR3 runs to 14 residues. The CDR3 DNA is TGTGCCAGCAGTGACGGGACAGGGGTTGAAAAACTGTTTTTT. Its protein product is CASSDGTGVEKLFF.

About this clone itself: Without the conserved terminal phenylalanine or tryptophan, this CDR3 likely stems from a read error. The V call is TRBV6-6, the J call TRBJ1-5; no reliable D call. V lost 0 bases and J lost 0, with 3 bases in between. The V gene's germline CDR1 is MNHNY and CDR2 SVGAGI (reference sequence). The CDR3 sequence is 14 residues long. CDR3 sequence: CASSYSYSNQPQHL. The CDR3 DNA reads as TGTGCCAGCAGTTACTCGTATAGCAATCAGCCCCAGCATCTT.

V usage is TRBV2 and J usage is TRBJ2-7, with 8 bases lining up with TRBD1. V was clipped by 7 bases and J by 2 bases; unmatched bases: 7. Germline values: CDR1 SNHLY, CDR2 FYNNEI. The CDR3 loop spans 14 amino acids. Here the CDR3 reads CASTSRGPTYEQYF. CDR3 sequence (DNA): TGTGCCAGCACTAGCAGGGGGCCCACCTACGAGCAGTACTTC.

V gene TRBV2 combines with J gene TRBJ1-4; weak D call: TRBD1 (6 bases). Trimming shortened V by 5 bases and J by 7 bases, and 17 bases separated the two germline ends. This CDR3 contains 15 residues. Germline assignment: CDR1 SNHLY and CDR2 FYNNEI. The CDR3: CASSLTGMSGEKLFF. The DNA for the CDR3 is TGTGCCAGCAGTCTTACAGGGATGAGTGGTGAAAAACTGTTTTTT.

The CDR3 reads CASRSDRVDYSNQPQHF. CDR3 in DNA: TGTGCCAGCAGATCCGACAGGGTAGACTATAGCAATCAGCCCCAGCATTTT. V gene TRBV28 combines with J gene TRBJ1-5; 7 positions agree with TRBD1. J gave up 0 bases and V 6 bases, and 11 bases lay outside the gene matches. The CDR3 is made up of 17 amino acids. CDR1 and CDR2 from the germline V gene are MDHEN and SYDVKM. Looking up the rest from reference TRBV28 and TRBJ1-5 gives the full variable domain: DVKVTQSSRYLVKRTGEKVFLECVQDMDHENMFWYRQDPGLGLRLIYFSYDVKMKEKGDIPEGYSVSREKKERFSLILESASTNQTSMYLCASRSDRVDYSNQPQHFGDGTRLSIL.

The chain has TRBV6-1 and TRBJ2-7, with 7 bases aligning to TRBD1. CDR3 size: 13 residues. Looked up from germline, CDR1 is MNHNS and CDR2 is SASEGT. Trimming took 4 bases from V and 3 from J; bases not matched to a gene: 3. The CDR3 spells CASSVQGDYEQYF. The CDR3 DNA reads TGTGCCAGCAGTGTTCAGGGGGACTACGAGCAGTACTTC.

The chain uses TRBV25-1 and TRBJ1-6; 9 nucleotides agree with TRBD1. There are 15 residues in the CDR3. J lost 7 bases, V lost 6 bases, and 7 bases had no gene match. Germline values: CDR1 MGHDK, CDR2 SYGVNS. CDR3 in amino acids: CASSETGGGNSPLHF. The CDR3 bases are TGTGCCAGCAGCGAAACAGGGGGCGGAAATTCACCCCTCCACTTT.

This chain uses TRBV19 with TRBJ2-5; TRBD1 agrees at 7 bases. The CDR3 has 16 amino acids. Germline values: CDR1 LNHDA, CDR2 SQIVND (reference sequence). Trimming cost V 4 bases and J 0 bases; bases outside gene matches: 8. The CDR3 loop is CASSKNRDRYQETQYF. CDR3 DNA sequence: TGTGCCAGTAGTAAGAATCGGGACAGATACCAAGAGACCCAGTACTTC.